The sequence of this TCR beta chain was determined in a study of shared clonotypes between healthy human individuals. Tens of millions of PBMCs were counted before genomic DNA extraction. This CDR3 is 13 amino acids long. V was cut by 0 bases and J by 7 bases, with 9 bases left in between. Looked up from germline, CDR1 is SGHTA and CDR2 is FQGNSA. Ten immunoSEQ deep assay plates were used by the authors to sequence unsorted PBMC DNA. Repertoires were generated with immunoSEQ multiplex PCR, while TCRdb's copy carries only in-frame clones and drops some. This table holds some 530,000 clones, approximately 82% found once.

Sequencing input: PBMCs. This TCR came from a middle-aged woman in good health. Some clones in this sample may be carry-over from other donors' samples. J is TRBJ1-1 and V is TRBV7-2; D ambiguous. CDR3 amino acids: CASSLATGIEAFF. The DNA for the CDR3 is TGTGCCAGCAGCTTAGCGACCGGGATTGAAGCTTTCTTT.